This T cell receptor (beta chain) is from a study of metastatic and nonmetastatic thyroid tumors. Worth noting for this clone: Its antigen is as yet unknown.

No patient had received any treatment before thyroid surgery. General study points: Compared with benign nodules, malignant thyroid tumors were reported to have significantly higher TCR beta diversity in both blood and tumor.

TCRdb redid the clone calls on the PCR reads using MiXCR. The repertoire includes thousands of clones, 35% of them detected once, and about 22% sits in the top ten. The CDR3 runs to 15 residues. Germline lookup yields CDR1 SGHTA and CDR2 FQGTGA. Trimming cost V 2 bases and J 5 bases, with 13 bases left between them. The gene calls are TRBV7-3 and TRBJ1-5; D possibly corresponds to TRBD1 (5 bases). The sample taken for sequencing was tumor tissue. The sequence was collected from a female donor with papillary thyroid cancer or a benign thyroid nodule (not recorded which). Some clones in this sample may be carry-over from other donors' samples. CDR3 DNA sequence: TGTGCCAGCAGCTTAGGTTTGGGGACGGATCAGCCCCAGCATTTT. This codes for CASSLGLGTDQPQHF.